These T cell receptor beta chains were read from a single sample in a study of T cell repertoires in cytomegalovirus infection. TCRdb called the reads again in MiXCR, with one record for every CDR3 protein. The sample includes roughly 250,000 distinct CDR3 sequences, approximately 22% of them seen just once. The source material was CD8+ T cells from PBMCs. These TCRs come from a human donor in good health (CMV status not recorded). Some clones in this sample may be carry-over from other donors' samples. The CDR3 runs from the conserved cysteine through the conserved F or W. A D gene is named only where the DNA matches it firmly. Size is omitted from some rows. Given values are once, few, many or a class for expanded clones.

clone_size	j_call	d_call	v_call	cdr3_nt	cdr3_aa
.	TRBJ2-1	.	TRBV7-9	TGTGCCAGCAGCCCATATTGGCTCAACAGGGAGGGGGACAATGAGCAGTTCTTC	CASSPYWLNREGDNEQFF
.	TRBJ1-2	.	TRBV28	TGTGCCAGCAGGGATGGCTTCTCTAACTATGGCTACACCTTC	CASRDGFSNYGYTF
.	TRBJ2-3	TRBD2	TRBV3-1	TGTGCCAGCAGCCCCGAGCGGGGGGGCACAGATACGCAGTATTTT	CASSPERGGTDTQYF
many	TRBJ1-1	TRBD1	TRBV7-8	TGTGCCAGCAGCTCACCAGGGGGGAGGGGGAACACTGAAGCTTTCTTT	CASSSPGGRGNTEAFF
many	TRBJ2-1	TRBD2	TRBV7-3	TGTGCCAGCAGCCCTAGCGGGGGGGCAGATGAGCAGTTCTTC	CASSPSGGADEQFF
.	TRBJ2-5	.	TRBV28	TGTGCCAGCAGTTCAACAGGGATCCCTCAAGAGACCCAGTACTTC	CASSSTGIPQETQYF
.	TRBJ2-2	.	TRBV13	TGTGCCAGCAGCTCAGTCAGACGAACGAACACCGGGGAGCTGTTTTTT	CASSSVRRTNTGELFF
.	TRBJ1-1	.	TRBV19	TGTGCCAGTAGTATATCGTTGAACACTGAAGCTTTCTTT	CASSISLNTEAFF
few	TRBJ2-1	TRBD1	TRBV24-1	TGTGCCACCAGTGATTTCCAAGGGGGCAAGGATGAGCAGTTCTTC	CATSDFQGGKDEQFF
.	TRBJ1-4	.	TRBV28	TGTGCCAGCAACTCCTACGGGGCCCTTAATGAAAAACTGTTTTTT	CASNSYGALNEKLFF
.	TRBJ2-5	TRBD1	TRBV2	TGTGCCAGCAGATGGGACAGAGCGACCCAGTACTTC	CASRWDRATQYF
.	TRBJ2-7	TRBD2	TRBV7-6	TGTGCCAGCAGCTTAGAGTTGCGGGGGTCCTACGAGCAGTACTTC	CASSLELRGSYEQYF
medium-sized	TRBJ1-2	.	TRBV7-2	TGTGCCAGCAGTTCGATTCAATGGGACCTCAACTATGGCTACACCTTC	CASSSIQWDLNYGYTF
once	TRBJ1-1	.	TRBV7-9	TGTGCCAGCAGGAGGGTAGTGGACACTGAAGCTTTCTTT	CASRRVVDTEAFF
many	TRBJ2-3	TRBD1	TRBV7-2	TGTGCCAGCAGCTTAAGTATCGACAGGGCTTTTACAGATACGCAGTATTTT	CASSLSIDRAFTDTQYF
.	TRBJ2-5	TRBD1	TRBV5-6	TGTGCCAGCAGCTTGGGACAGGGGGCCGTGGAGACCCAGTACTTC	CASSLGQGAVETQYF
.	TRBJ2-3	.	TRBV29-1	TGCAGCGTGCAGGAGGGGAACACAGATACGCAGTATTTT	CSVQEGNTDTQYF
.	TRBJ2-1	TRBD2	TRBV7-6	TGTGTCAGCAGCTTAGACCGCGGGGGGCCCTACAATGAGCAGTTCTTC	CVSSLDRGGPYNEQFF
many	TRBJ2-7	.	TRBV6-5	TGTGCCAGCAGTTACGGGCAGGGGGGGAACGAGCAGTACTTC	CASSYGQGGNEQYF
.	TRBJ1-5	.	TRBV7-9	TGTGCCAGCAGCTCAGATGGACAGACTAATCAGCCCCAGCATTTT	CASSSDGQTNQPQHF
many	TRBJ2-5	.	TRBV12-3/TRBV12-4	TGTGCCAGCAGTTTAGAACTAGAAGAGACCCAGTACTTC	CASSLELEETQYF
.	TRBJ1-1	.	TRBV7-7	TGTGCCAGCAGCTTCTCCAAAGTTGACACTGAAGCTTTCTTT	CASSFSKVDTEAFF
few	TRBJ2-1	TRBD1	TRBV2	TGTGCCAGCAGTGCTGGGACAGGGGGCATGTATGAGCAGTTCTTC	CASSAGTGGMYEQFF
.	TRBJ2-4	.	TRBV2	TGTGCCAGCGGACGGTTAAACATTCAGTACTTC	CASGRLNIQYF
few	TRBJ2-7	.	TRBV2	TGTGCCAGCAGTGAAGAAGGCTCCTCGGGCTACGAGCAGTACTTC	CASSEEGSSGYEQYF
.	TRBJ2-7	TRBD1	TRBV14	TGTGCCAGCAGCCAAGACCGGGACAGGGTCCACGAGCAGTACTTC	CASSQDRDRVHEQYF
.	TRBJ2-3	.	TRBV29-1	TGCAGCGTTGAGGGTGCGAATACGCAGTATTTT	CSVEGANTQYF
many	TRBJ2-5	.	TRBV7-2	TGTGCCAGCAGCGCCTACCTGGAAGAGACCCAGTACTTC	CASSAYLEETQYF